This TCR beta chain was found in a study of technical replicates of blood from a handful of donors. CDR3 length equals 15 residues. V dropped 4 bases and J dropped 4; count of bases not matched to a gene: 1. CDR1 and CDR2 from the germline V gene are SGHRS and YFSETQ. TCRdb keeps only in-frame clones here, not all; method: immunoSEQ multiplex PCR. The sample lists approximately 73,000 clones; 93% were seen once. The chain combines TRBV5-1 with TRBJ2-3, with TRBD2 matching over 15 bases. Sequencing was carried out using T cells isolated from PBMCs. This receptor was taken from a human donor in good health. The CDR3 region is CASSGTSGGPDTQYF. The CDR3 coding sequence is TGCGCCAGCAGCGGGACTAGCGGGGGGCCAGATACGCAGTATTTT.